What follows are 21 T cell receptor beta chains derived from one specimen sequenced in a study of OX40 agonist ivuxolimab in advanced cancers. Here immunoSEQ multiplex PCR was the method, and the copy in TCRdb shows in-frame clones only, minus some. The sample consists of 15,000 to 20,000 clones, just over 70% of them appearing once. The specimen was CD4+ or CD8+ T cells sorted from blood, collected in a trial of the OX40 agonist ivuxolimab. The receptors derive from an adult with an advanced solid tumor such as melanoma, head and neck, liver or kidney cancer.

The J gene is TRBJ2-5, the V gene TRBV30, with 7 bases aligning to TRBD2. This CDR3 contains 14 residues. Germline V gives CDR1 GTSNPN, CDR2 SVGIG (reference sequence). Unmatched junction bases numbered 11, after V lost 5 bases and J lost 5 bases. The CDR3: CAWYPTGGRETQYF. CDR3 sequence (DNA): TGTGCCTGGTACCCTACGGGAGGCCGGGAGACCCAGTACTTC.

This clone has more than one count but fewer than ten. The V and J genes are TRBV28 and TRBJ2-1, with D perhaps matching TRBD1 (6 bases). V lost 2 bases to trimming and J lost 1 base, with 15 bases between them. Germline V gene sequence: CDR1 MDHEN, CDR2 SYDVKM. The CDR3 extends over 17 amino acids. The CDR3 nucleotides read TGTGCCAGCAGTTTAAACCCCGACAGGATATCCTACAATGAGCAGTTCTTC. Protein sequence: CASSLNPDRISYNEQFF.

This chain uses TRBV27 with TRBJ2-7; no firm D call. Trimming removed 6 bases from V and 9 bases from J, with 18 bases in between. The CDR3 contains 13 residues. Germline CDR1 and CDR2: MNHEY and SMNVEV (reference sequence). The chain's CDR3 is CASSPGPPARQYF. The CDR3 nucleotides read TGTGCCAGCAGCCCCGGGCCCCCGGCCAGGCAGTACTTC.

The chain is built from TRBV29-1 and TRBJ1-2; 7 bases line up with TRBD1. The CDR3 has 12 residues. Germline CDR1 is SQVTM and CDR2 is ANQGSEA. V was pared by 7 bases and J by 4 bases, with 6 bases of the junction left unmatched. CDR3 loop: CSDRTGSYGYTF. CDR3 bases: TGCAGCGACCGGACAGGTTCCTATGGCTACACCTTC.

The CDR3 region has the DNA TGTGCCAGCAGTTCCCCGGGACTAGCGGGAGGGCCGGATGAGCAGTTCTTC. This encodes CASSSPGLAGGPDEQFF. The V gene is TRBV28, the J gene TRBJ2-1; 16 positions match TRBD2. V trimming: 4 bases; J trimming: 8 bases; junction bases outside the gene matches: 8. Germline V gene data show CDR1 as MDHEN and CDR2 as SYDVKM. This CDR3 is 17 amino acids long.

This rearrangement joins TRBV5-1 to TRBJ2-3; the match to TRBD1 covers 7 bases. The CDR3 extends over 15 amino acids. V lost 4 bases, J lost 0 bases, and 5 bases stayed unmatched. Germline V gene sequence: CDR1 SGHRS, CDR2 YFSETQ. As DNA, the CDR3 is TGCGCCAGCAGCCGGGACAGCCCTAGCACAGATACGCAGTATTTT. Protein sequence: CASSRDSPSTDTQYF.

The V call is TRBV4-1, the J call TRBJ2-3; 16 nucleotides agree with TRBD2. CDR1 is MGHRA, CDR2 YSYEKL, per germline. Losses at the gene ends were 5 bases for V and 5 bases for J; bases not matched to a gene: 13. This CDR3 has 19 residues. CDR3: CASSEFSLGTSGREDTQYF. CDR3 sequence (DNA): TGCGCCAGCAGCGAATTCTCCCTCGGGACTAGCGGGAGGGAAGATACGCAGTATTTT.

V gene TRBV29-1 combines with J gene TRBJ2-3; tentative D call: TRBD1 (6 bases). CDR1 is SQVTM and CDR2 is ANQGSEA in the germline V gene. CDR3 size: 14 residues. Trimming cost V 1 base and J 4 bases, with 12 bases left between them. The CDR3 coding sequence is TGCAGCGTTGAAGGTCGGGACATTTCAGATACGCAGTATTTT. Encoded protein: CSVEGRDISDTQYF.

The V and J genes are TRBV28 and TRBJ2-5, with TRBD2 matching over 8 bases. The CDR3 is 15 residues long. Germline V CDR1 and CDR2: MDHEN, SYDVKM. V lost 5 bases, J lost 3 bases, and 8 bases stayed unmatched. The CDR3, as DNA: TGTGCCAGCAGTACAACGCCGGGACTAGAAGAGACCCAGTACTTC. This encodes CASSTTPGLEETQYF.

This clone is a singleton in its sample. The chain couples TRBV7-2 to TRBJ2-5, with 7 bases fitting TRBD1. V was clipped by 0 bases and J by 4 bases; unmatched bases: 5. The CDR3 is 15 residues long. The germline CDR1 and CDR2 sequences are SGHTA and FQGNSA. CDR3 in DNA: TGTGCCAGCAGCTTAGCGGGACAGCTAATAGAGACCCAGTACTTC. It codes for CASSLAGQLIETQYF.

The chain couples TRBV21-1 to TRBJ2-1; the table names TRBD2, a call not compared with the DNA. TRBV21-1 is classified as a pseudogene. This CDR3 contains 16 residues. In DNA form, the CDR3 reads TGTGCCAGCAGCAAAGTACCGGCGGGAGGGCGTAATGAGCAGTTCTTC. It is translated as CASSKVPAGGRNEQFF.

This rearrangement joins TRBV28 to TRBJ2-3, with 7 bases lining up with TRBD2. V gave up 2 bases and J gave up 1 base; unmatched junction bases: 6. CDR3 length: 16 residues. Germline V CDR1 and CDR2: MDHEN, SYDVKM. CDR3 sequence: CASSLIREERTDTQYF. The CDR3 DNA sequence: TGTGCCAGCAGTTTAATCCGGGAGGAGCGCACAGATACGCAGTATTTT.

The sample holds a few counts of this clone. The chain has TRBV4-1 and TRBJ1-5; tentative D call: TRBD1 (6 bases). V lost 1 base and J 1 base, leaving 8 bases between the germline ends. Germline V gene data show CDR1 as MGHRA and CDR2 as YSYEKL. CDR3 size: 15 residues. The CDR3 loop reads CASSQARGSNQPQHF. The DNA of the CDR3 is TGCGCCAGCAGCCAAGCCAGGGGAAGCAATCAGCCCCAGCATTTT.

This sequence joins TRBV6-5 and TRBJ2-5; TRBD1 matches 7 bases. In germline, CDR1 is MNHEY, CDR2 SVGAGI. After removal of 4 bases from V and 1 base from J, the junction contained 3 bases not matched to a gene. The CDR3 sequence is 14 residues long. The CDR3 DNA is TGTGCCAGCAGTTCCCGGGACAGCCAAGAGACCCAGTACTTC. Translating it yields CASSSRDSQETQYF.

The rearrangement joins TRBV6-5 to TRBJ2-2; TRBD1 is a possible D gene (6 bases). The V end lost 4 bases, the J end lost 5 bases, and 11 bases lay between the germline ends. This CDR3 spans 14 amino acids. The germline gives CDR1 MNHEY, CDR2 SVGAGI. DNA for the CDR3: TGTGCCAGCAGTTCGTGGACAGAGACCGGGGAGCTGTTTTTT. As protein: CASSSWTETGELFF.

V gene TRBV27 combines with J gene TRBJ2-5, with 11 nucleotides matching TRBD2. CDR3 length: 16 amino acids. CDR1 is MNHEY, CDR2 SMNVEV, per germline (reference sequence). Trimming took 5 bases from V and 5 from J; bases not matched to a gene: 10. The CDR3 coding sequence is TGTGCCAGCAGTCCATTTGGGACTAGCGGAGAGGAGACCCAGTACTTC. It yields the protein CASSPFGTSGEETQYF.

This clone was seen a single time. This chain uses TRBV27 with TRBJ1-1, with D possibly TRBD1 on 5 matching bases. CDR1 is MNHEY, CDR2 SMNVEV, per germline (reference sequence). This CDR3 region has 12 residues. Trimming took 6 bases from V and 5 from J, leaving 10 bases between them. CDR3 region: CASSGGGTEAFF. In nucleotides, the CDR3 is TGTGCCAGCAGCGGGGGAGGGACTGAAGCTTTCTTT.

The V and J genes are TRBV28 and TRBJ1-4, with no clear D. The CDR3 is 13 amino acids. The V end lost 3 bases, the J end lost 4 bases, and 6 bases lay between the germline ends. Per germline, CDR1 MDHEN and CDR2 SYDVKM. This CDR3 reads CASSLRNNEKLFF. CDR3 DNA sequence: TGTGCCAGCAGTTTGCGAAATAATGAAAAACTGTTTTTT.

The chain joins TRBV5-1 to TRBJ2-3; 9 positions match TRBD1. J lost 5 bases, V lost 4 bases, and 8 bases had no gene match. This CDR3 spans 15 amino acids. Germline values: CDR1 SGHRS, CDR2 YFSETQ. The CDR3 sequence is CASSLTGGRRDTQYF. The CDR3 coding sequence is TGCGCCAGCAGCCTCACAGGGGGCCGTAGAGATACGCAGTATTTT.

V is TRBV10-2 and J is TRBJ2-5; D is perhaps TRBD1 (7 bases). Trimming left V 4 bases short and J 1 base short, with 10 bases between. The CDR3 covers 14 residues. The germline gives CDR1 WSHSY, CDR2 SAAADI. This CDR3 is CASSGRDSQETQYF. DNA of the CDR3: TGCGCCAGCAGTGGGAGGGACAGCCAAGAGACCCAGTACTTC.

This clone is medium-sized. As DNA, the CDR3 is TGTGCCAGCAGCTCAGCAGGGGGATTTATCGCCGGGGAGCTGTTTTTT. This translates into CASSSAGGFIAGELFF. The chain is built from TRBV5-4 and TRBJ2-2; 7 nucleotides agree with TRBD1. J lost 6 bases, V lost 3 bases, and 11 bases had no gene match. The CDR3 extends over 16 amino acids. Germline V gene lookup returns CDR1 SGHNT and CDR2 YYREEE (reference sequence).